This T cell receptor (beta chain) appears in the sequencing data of a study of OX40 agonist ivuxolimab in advanced cancers. Study-level information: Dose-escalation patients were diagnosed with hepatocellular carcinoma, melanoma, renal cell cancer or head and neck cancer.

Autoimmune disease history or systemic immunosuppression excluded patients. For this clone: What it recognizes is unknown.

Produced via immunoSEQ multiplex PCR; TCRdb's table is partial and in-frame only. Here the sample spans fewer than 75,000 clones, roughly 86% being singletons. The study's findings and limits: The CD4+ and CD8+ T cells in the blood had expanded clonally by week 6 at 0.1 to 3.0 mg/kg.

Sequenced here: CD4+ or CD8+ T cells sorted from blood, sampled in a trial of the OX40 agonist ivuxolimab. This TCR was sampled from an adult with an advanced solid tumor such as melanoma, head and neck, liver or kidney cancer.

This chain's CDR3 is CAWSDDRSSYNSPLHF. DNA for the CDR3: TGTGCCTGGAGCGACGACAGAAGCTCCTATAATTCACCCCTCCACTTT. V and J are TRBV30 and TRBJ1-6; D is possibly TRBD1 (5 bases). Trimming stripped 3 bases from V and 0 bases from J, with 12 bases between. The CDR3 covers 16 residues. CDR1 GTSNPN and CDR2 SVGIG come from the germline V gene (reference sequence).